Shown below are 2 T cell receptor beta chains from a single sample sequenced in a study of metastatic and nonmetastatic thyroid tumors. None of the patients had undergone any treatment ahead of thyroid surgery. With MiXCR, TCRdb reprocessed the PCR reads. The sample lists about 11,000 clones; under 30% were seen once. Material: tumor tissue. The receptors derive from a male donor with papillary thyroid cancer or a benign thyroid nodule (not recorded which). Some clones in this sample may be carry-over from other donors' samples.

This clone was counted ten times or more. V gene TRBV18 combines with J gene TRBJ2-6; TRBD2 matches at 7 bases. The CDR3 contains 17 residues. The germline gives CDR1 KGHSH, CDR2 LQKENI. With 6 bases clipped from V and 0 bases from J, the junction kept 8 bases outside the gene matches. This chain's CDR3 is CASSWTSSYSGANVLTF. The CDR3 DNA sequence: TGTGCCAGCTCTTGGACTAGTTCCTACTCTGGGGCCAACGTCCTGACTTTC. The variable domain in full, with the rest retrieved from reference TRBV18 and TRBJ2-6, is NAGVMQNPRHLVRRRGQEARLRCSPMKGHSHVYWYRQLPEEGLKFMVYLQKENIIDESGMPKERFSAEFPKEGPSILRIQQVVRGDSAAYFCASSWTSSYSGANVLTFGAGSRLTVL.

The CDR3 DNA reads as TGCAGTGCTAGGTCAGGGCCCTACGAGCAGTACTTC. It encodes CSARSGPYEQYF. The chain combines TRBV20-1 with TRBJ2-7; D is possibly TRBD1 (5 bases). The germline CDR1 and CDR2 sequences are DFQATT and SNEGSKA (reference sequence). The V gene lost 3 bases and the J gene lost 2 bases, with 8 bases spanning the gap. The CDR3 runs 12 residues.